This T cell receptor beta chain was captured by sequencing in a study of T cell repertoires in cytomegalovirus infection. General study findings and limits: Clonotypes of TCR beta that were HLA-C-restricted and CMV-specific dominated the ex vivo response.

A single record per CDR3 protein comes from TCRdb applying MiXCR to the reads. This table holds fewer than 550,000 distinct CDR3 sequences, roughly 30% found once. This clonotype has a handful of counts. Its specificity is unknown. This CDR3 is 15 amino acids long. The V gene lost 6 bases and the J gene lost 5 bases, with 17 bases spanning the gap. Germline CDR1 KGHSH, CDR2 LQKENI. The source material was PBMCs. The TCR originated in a human donor in good health (CMV status not recorded). Some clones in this sample may be carry-over from other donors' samples. V usage is TRBV18 and J usage is TRBJ2-1; D unclear. The CDR3 here is CASSSPGGRNNEQFF. The CDR3 nucleotides are TGTGCCAGCTCTTCTCCGGGCGGACGTAACAATGAGCAGTTCTTC.